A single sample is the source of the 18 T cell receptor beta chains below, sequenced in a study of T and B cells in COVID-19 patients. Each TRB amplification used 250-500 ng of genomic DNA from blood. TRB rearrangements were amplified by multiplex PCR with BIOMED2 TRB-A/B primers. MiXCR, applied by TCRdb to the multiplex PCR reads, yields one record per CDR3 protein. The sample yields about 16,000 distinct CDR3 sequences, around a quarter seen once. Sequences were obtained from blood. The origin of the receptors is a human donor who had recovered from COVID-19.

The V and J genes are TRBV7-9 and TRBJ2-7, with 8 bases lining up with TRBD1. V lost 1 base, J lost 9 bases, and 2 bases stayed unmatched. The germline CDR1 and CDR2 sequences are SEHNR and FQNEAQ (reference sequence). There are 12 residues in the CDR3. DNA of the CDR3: TGTGCCAGCAGCTTAGAACAGGGGGGGCAGTACTTC. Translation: CASSLEQGGQYF.

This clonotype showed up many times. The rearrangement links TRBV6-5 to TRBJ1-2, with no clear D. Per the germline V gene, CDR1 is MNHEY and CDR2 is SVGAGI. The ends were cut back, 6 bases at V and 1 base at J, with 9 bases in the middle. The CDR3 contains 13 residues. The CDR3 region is CASSESYNYGYTF. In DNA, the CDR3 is TGTGCCAGCAGCGAGTCGTATAACTATGGCTACACCTTC.

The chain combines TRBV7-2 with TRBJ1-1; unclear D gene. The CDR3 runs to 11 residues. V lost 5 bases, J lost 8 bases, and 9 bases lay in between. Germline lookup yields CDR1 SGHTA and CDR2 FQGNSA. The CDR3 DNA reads TGTGCCAGCAGCCCCAAAAGAGAAGCTTTCTTT. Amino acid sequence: CASSPKREAFF.

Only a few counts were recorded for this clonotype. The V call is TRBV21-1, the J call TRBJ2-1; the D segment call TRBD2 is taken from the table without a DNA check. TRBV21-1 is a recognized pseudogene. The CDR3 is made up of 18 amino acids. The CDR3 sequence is CASPLLPSGLAGRDEQFF. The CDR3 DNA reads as TGTGCCAGCCCGCTTCTCCCGTCGGGACTAGCGGGTAGGGATGAGCAGTTCTTC.

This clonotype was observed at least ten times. CDR3 loop: CASSTMTGRETQYF. In DNA form, the CDR3 reads TGTGCCAGCTCAACCATGACAGGGCGGGAGACCCAGTACTTC. V is TRBV18 and J is TRBJ2-5, with 7 bases that match TRBD1. The CDR3 has 14 amino acids. J gave up 5 bases and V 5 bases, and 8 bases lay outside the gene matches. Germline lookup yields CDR1 KGHSH and CDR2 LQKENI.

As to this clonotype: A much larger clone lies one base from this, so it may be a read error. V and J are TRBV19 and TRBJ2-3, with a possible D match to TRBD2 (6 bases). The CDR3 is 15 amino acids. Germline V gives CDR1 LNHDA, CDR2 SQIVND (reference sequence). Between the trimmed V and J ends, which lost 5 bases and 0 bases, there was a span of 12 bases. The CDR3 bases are TGTGCCAGTAGTTCTGGCGGGGTGAGCACAGATACGCAGTATTTT. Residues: CASSSGGVSTDTQYF.

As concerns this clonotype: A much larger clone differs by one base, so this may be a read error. CDR3 amino acids: CASSRNPYVQYF. The CDR3, as DNA: TGTGCCAGCAGCCGGAACCCTTACGTGCAGTACTTC. This rearrangement joins TRBV5-6 to TRBJ2-7, with no clear D. The CDR3 loop spans 12 amino acids. The V gene's germline CDR1 is SGHDT and CDR2 YYEEEE.

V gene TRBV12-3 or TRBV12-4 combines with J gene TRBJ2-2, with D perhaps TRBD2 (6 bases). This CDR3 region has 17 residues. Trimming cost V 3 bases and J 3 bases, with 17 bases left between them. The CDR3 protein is CASSFRRTWDYTGELFF. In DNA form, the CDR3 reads TGTGCCAGCAGTTTTAGGAGGACATGGGACTACACCGGGGAGCTGTTTTTT.

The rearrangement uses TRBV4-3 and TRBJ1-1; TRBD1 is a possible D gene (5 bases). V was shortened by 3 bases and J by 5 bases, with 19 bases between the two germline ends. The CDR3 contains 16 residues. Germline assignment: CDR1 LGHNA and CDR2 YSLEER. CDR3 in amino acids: CASSHIPSLGGTEAFF. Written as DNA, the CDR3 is TGCGCCAGCAGCCACATACCTTCTTTGGGGGGGACTGAAGCTTTCTTT.

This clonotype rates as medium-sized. DNA for the CDR3: TGTGCCAGCAGTGCCCACAGTGGCACAGATACGCAGTATTTT. This codes for CASSAHSGTDTQYF. This sequence joins TRBV27 and TRBJ2-3; D gene uncertain. The ends were cut back, 5 bases at V and 1 base at J, with 10 bases in the middle. Germline CDR1 MNHEY, CDR2 SMNVEV (reference sequence). The CDR3 has 14 amino acids.

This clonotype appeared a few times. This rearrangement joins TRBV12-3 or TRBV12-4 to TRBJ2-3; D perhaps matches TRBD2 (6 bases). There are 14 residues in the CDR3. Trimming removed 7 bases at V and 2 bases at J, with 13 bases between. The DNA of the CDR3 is TGTGCCAGCACCGAAGCGGGCCCCACAGATACGCAGTATTTT. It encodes CASTEAGPTDTQYF.

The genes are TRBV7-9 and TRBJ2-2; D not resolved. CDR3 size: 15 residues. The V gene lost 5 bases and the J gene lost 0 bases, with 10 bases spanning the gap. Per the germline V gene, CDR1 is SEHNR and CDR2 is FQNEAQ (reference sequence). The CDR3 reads CASSPPESNTGELFF. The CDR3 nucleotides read TGTGCCAGCAGCCCCCCGGAATCGAACACCGGGGAGCTGTTTTTT.

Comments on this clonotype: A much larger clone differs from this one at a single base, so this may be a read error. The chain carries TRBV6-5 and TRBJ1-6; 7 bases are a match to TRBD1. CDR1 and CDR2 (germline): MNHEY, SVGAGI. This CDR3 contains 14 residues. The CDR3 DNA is TGTGCCAGCAGTGATCGACAGGGAAATTCACCCCTCAACTTT. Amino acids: CASSDRQGNSPLNF.

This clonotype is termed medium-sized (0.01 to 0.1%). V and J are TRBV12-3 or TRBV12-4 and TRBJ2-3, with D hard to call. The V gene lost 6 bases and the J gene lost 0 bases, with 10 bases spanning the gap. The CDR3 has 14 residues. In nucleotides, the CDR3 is TGTGCCAGCAGCCCGTTCGTGAGCACAGATACGCAGTATTTT. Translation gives CASSPFVSTDTQYF.

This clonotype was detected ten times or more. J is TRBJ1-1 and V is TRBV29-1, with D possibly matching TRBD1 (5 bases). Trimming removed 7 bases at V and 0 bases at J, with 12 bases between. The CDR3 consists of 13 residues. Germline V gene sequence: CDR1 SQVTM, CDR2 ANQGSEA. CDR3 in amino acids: CSAGVTVNTEAFF. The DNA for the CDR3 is TGCAGCGCTGGCGTGACAGTGAACACTGAAGCTTTCTTT.

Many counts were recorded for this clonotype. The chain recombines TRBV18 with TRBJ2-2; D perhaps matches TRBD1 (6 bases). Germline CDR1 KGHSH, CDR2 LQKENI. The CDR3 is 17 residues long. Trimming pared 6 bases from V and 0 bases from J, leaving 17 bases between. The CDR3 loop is CASSTRGSYSNTGELFF. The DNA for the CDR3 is TGTGCCAGCTCTACCAGGGGTTCTTACTCGAACACCGGGGAGCTGTTTTTT. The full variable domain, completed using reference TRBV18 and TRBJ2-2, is NAGVMQNPRHLVRRRGQEARLRCSPMKGHSHVYWYRQLPEEGLKFMVYLQKENIIDESGMPKERFSAEFPKEGPSILRIQQVVRGDSAAYFCASSTRGSYSNTGELFFGEGSRLTVL.

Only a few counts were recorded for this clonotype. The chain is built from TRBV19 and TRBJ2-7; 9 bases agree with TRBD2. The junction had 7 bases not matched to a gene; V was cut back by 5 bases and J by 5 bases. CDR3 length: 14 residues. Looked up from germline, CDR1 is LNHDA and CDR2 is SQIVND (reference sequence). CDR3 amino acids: CASSRDSGSHEQYF. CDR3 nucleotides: TGTGCCAGTAGTCGCGATAGCGGGAGCCACGAGCAGTACTTC.

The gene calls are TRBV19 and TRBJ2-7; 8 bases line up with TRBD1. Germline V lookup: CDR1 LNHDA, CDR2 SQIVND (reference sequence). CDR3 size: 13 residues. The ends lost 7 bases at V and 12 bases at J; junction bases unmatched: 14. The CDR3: CASMGDRSYELYF. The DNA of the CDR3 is TGTGCCAGTATGGGGGACAGGTCCTACGAACTGTACTTC.